These 10 T cell receptor beta chains share one sample of origin, sequenced in a study of cytomegalovirus exposure and HLA in healthy donors. TCRdb's copy holds only in-frame clones and misses some; the assay was immunoSEQ multiplex PCR. The repertoire consists of roughly 180,000 clones, with approximately 86% occurring once and the leading ten covering about 7.7%. The sequencing input was PBMCs. These receptors originate from a man aged 25 to 45 in good health and CMV-seropositive.

Only one count was recorded for this clone. The V and J genes are TRBV5-6 and TRBJ2-7; a weak D match, TRBD1 (6 bases). The V and J ends lost 4 bases and 4 bases respectively, with 15 bases between them. This CDR3 has 14 amino acids. Germline V gives CDR1 SGHDT, CDR2 YYEEEE. DNA for the CDR3: TGTGCCAGCAGCGGAAAAACAGGGATTTACGAGCAGTACTTC. It specifies CASSGKTGIYEQYF.

This chain connects TRBV27 to TRBJ2-7, with 8 bases identical to TRBD1. CDR1 is MNHEY and CDR2 is SMNVEV in the germline V gene (reference sequence). The CDR3 covers 14 residues. Losses at the gene ends were 3 bases for V and 4 bases for J; bases not matched to a gene: 5. CDR3 loop: CASSLGQGAYEQYF. The CDR3 region has the DNA TGTGCCAGCAGTTTGGGGCAGGGGGCTTACGAGCAGTACTTC.

The chain recombines TRBV18 with TRBJ2-7; TRBD2 matches 9 bases. CDR1 is KGHSH, CDR2 LQKENI, per germline. J was trimmed by 2 bases and V by 6 bases; bases with no gene match: 8. The CDR3 length is 15 residues. The CDR3, as DNA: TGTGCCAGCTCGCCCACTAGCGGGCGAGCCTACGAGCAGTACTTC. This gives the protein CASSPTSGRAYEQYF. The full variable domain, rest sourced from reference TRBV18 and TRBJ2-7, is NAGVMQNPRHLVRRRGQEARLRCSPMKGHSHVYWYRQLPEEGLKFMVYLQKENIIDESGMPKERFSAEFPKEGPSILRIQQVVRGDSAAYFCASSPTSGRAYEQYFGPGTRLTVT.

A single count supports this clone. The genes are TRBV29-1 and TRBJ2-1; D is perhaps TRBD2 (5 bases). The CDR3 runs to 13 residues. Germline CDR1 is SQVTM and CDR2 is ANQGSEA. Deletions cut 3 bases from V and 1 base from J, with 7 bases between. The CDR3 nucleotides read TGCAGCGTTGACTCGGGGTCCTACAATGAGCAGTTCTTC. It encodes CSVDSGSYNEQFF.

This clone occurred a few times. The chain joins TRBV9 to TRBJ1-3; perhaps TRBD1 as D (6 bases). CDR3 length: 14 residues. The germline V and J ends were trimmed by 0 bases and 2 bases, with 6 bases remaining between them. Per germline, CDR1 SGDLS and CDR2 YYNGEE. CDR3 in DNA: TGTGCCAGCAGCGTAGAGGGGGCTGGAAACACCATATATTTT. Amino acids: CASSVEGAGNTIYF.

V and J are TRBV5-1 and TRBJ2-5, with a weak D call TRBD2 (5 bases). Germline V CDR1 and CDR2: SGHRS, YFSETQ. This CDR3 has 13 amino acids. The V end was cut by 2 bases, the J end by 5 bases, with 10 bases between. The CDR3 DNA reads as TGCGCCAGCAGCTTTTCGGGGTCCGAGACCCAGTACTTC. Its protein is CASSFSGSETQYF.

V gene TRBV4-3 combines with J gene TRBJ1-5; D possibly corresponds to TRBD1 (5 bases). The germline CDR1 and CDR2 sequences are LGHNA and YSLEER. The CDR3 spans 14 residues. V gave up 0 bases and J gave up 10 bases, with 13 bases separating them. The CDR3 sequence: CASSQDTRAGPQHF. The CDR3 region has the DNA TGCGCCAGCAGCCAAGATACCAGGGCTGGTCCCCAGCATTTT.

The J gene is TRBJ1-2, the V gene TRBV9, with D perhaps matching TRBD1 (5 bases). V was shortened by 6 bases and J by 4 bases, with 19 bases between the two germline ends. The CDR3 contains 15 residues. Germline V lookup: CDR1 SGDLS, CDR2 YYNGEE. DNA of the CDR3: TGTGCCAGCAAGCGGCGTGCTGACAGCTCCTATGGCTACACCTTC. It codes for CASKRRADSSYGYTF.

The chain employs TRBV7-9 and TRBJ1-2; TRBD1 aligns across 7 bases. The CDR3 runs 16 residues. V lost 2 bases, J lost 5 bases, and 11 bases stayed unmatched. Germline CDR1 is SEHNR and CDR2 is FQNEAQ (reference sequence). The CDR3 DNA is TGTGCCAGCAGCTTATCAGACCTAGGGGGACAGTATGGCTACACCTTC. Translation: CASSLSDLGGQYGYTF.

V and J are TRBV6-1 and TRBJ2-5, with 14 bases that match TRBD2. The CDR3 contains 19 residues. Trimming removed 0 bases from V and 5 bases from J; junction bases left unmatched: 11. Germline V lookup: CDR1 MNHNS, CDR2 SASEGT. The CDR3 DNA follows: TGTGCCAGCAGTGAAGCTCCCGGGACTAGCGGGGGCAATGGGGAGACCCAGTACTTC. Translation gives CASSEAPGTSGGNGETQYF.